This TCR beta chain came from a study of control samples from healthy donors and cancer patients. Profiling relied on immunoSEQ multiplex PCR, and the TCRdb table lists in-frame clones only, not all of them. The sample includes 150,000 to 200,000 clones, approximately 86% of them seen just once. Germline V gene lookup returns CDR1 LGHNA and CDR2 YSLEER. With V trimmed by 3 bases and J by 5 bases, 1 base remained unmatched. This CDR3 region has 13 residues. The TCR was taken from a young man in good health. The chain employs TRBV4-3 and TRBJ2-3, with 8 nucleotides matching TRBD1. Sequenced sample: blood. DNA of the CDR3: TGCGCCAGCAGCCAGACAGGGGTAGATACGCAGTATTTT. This sequence encodes CASSQTGVDTQYF.